This TCR beta chain derives from a study of breast tumors, draining lymph nodes, adjacent tissues (dated by TCRdb to 2016 to 2017). About the study as a whole: Breast cancer patients provided tumor, adjacent nontumor tissue and axillary lymph nodes, and the study compared the TCR beta repertoires across these three sources. In human breast cancer, the study set out to assess how tumor, surrounding tissue and draining lymph node repertoires relate to one another and whether T cells might be exchanged between them. What the study reported, not specific to this receptor: The data were considered consistent with most tumor T cells being derived from the lymph node and subsequently expanding within tumor tissue. Tumor T-cell repertoires showed less diversity than lymph node repertoires and more diversity than nontumor tissue repertoires, and tumor T-cell repertoires showed preferential V and J gene usage. The study presented the conclusion that tumor T cells originate in lymph nodes as consistent with a hypothesis, not as something directly demonstrated. In luminal-like breast cancer, tumor and nontumor tissue repertoires resembled each other significantly more than in basal-like breast cancer.

This clonotype was counted many times. There is no known antigen for this receptor. It has no much larger one-base neighbor in the sample; base qualities were not kept. The cysteine opens and the phenylalanine closes a CDR3 of 15 amino acids. Only the CDR3 DNA stays, 45 bases, in frame from base 1. From a lookup of the germline V gene (reference sequence), CDR1 and CDR2 are LNHDA and SQIVND. Germline trimming: 2 bases from V, 2 bases from J; junction bases outside gene matches: 3. The sample was run on an Illumina HiSeq 2000. Multiplex PCR amplification was used to generate the TCR beta chain libraries. The amplified TCR beta chain products were analyzed by high-throughput sequencing. The public reads were reanalyzed by TCRdb: fastp trimming at Q25, MiXCR alignment, in-frame beta chains only. Duplicate CDR3 protein sequences are folded into a single record with the most common DNA and genes. Recorded for this sample are about 110,000 distinct CDR3 sequences; about 30% of them occurred a single time. 5.5% to 6% of the sample rests with the top ten.

The axillary draining lymph nodes of breast cancer patients were the source of the lymph node samples. The sample consisted of axillary lymph node tissue. The rearranged segments are TRBV19 and TRBJ2-1, and TRBD1 aligns with 7 junction nucleotides. This receptor was identified in a female donor with breast cancer. Some clones in this sample may be carry-over from other donors' samples. The CDR3 has the sequence CASSITGVPYNEQFF. The bases read TGTGCCAGTAGTATAACAGGGGTCCCCTACAATGAGCAGTTCTTC. The full variable domain, with segments outside the CDR3 supplied by the reference TRBV19 and TRBJ2-1 proteins, appears as DGGITQSPKYLFRKEGQNVTLSCEQNLNHDAMYWYRQDPGQGLRLIYYSQIVNDFQKGDIAEGYSVSREKKESFPLTVTSAQKNPTAFYLCASSITGVPYNEQFFGPGTRLTVL.